This T cell receptor (beta chain) was retrieved from a study of shared clonotypes between healthy human individuals. Overall study findings and caveats: Tissues were not sampled, only blood, and their repertoires likely differ. Generation probability values for non-shared clonotypes were lower than those for clonotypes shared by all four donors.

Points on this clone: Its antigen is unidentified.

TCRdb keeps only in-frame clones here, not all; method: immunoSEQ multiplex PCR. The sample yields around 2.3 million clones, approximately 96% seen once. CDR3 size: 13 residues. CDR1 GTSNPN and CDR2 SVGIG come from the germline V gene (reference sequence). The V segment lost 8 bases and the J segment 6 bases; nucleotides outside the gene matches: 7. The chain joins TRBV30 to TRBJ2-1, with 10 bases identical to TRBD2. This sequence originates from a man aged 18 to 30 in good health. The sequenced sample consisted of naive CD4+ T cells sorted from blood. Specified subset: CD45RA+ positively selected. In nucleotides, the CDR3 is TGTGCCGGTCCTAGCGGGAGTAGCAATGAGCAGTTCTTC. Its translation: CAGPSGSSNEQFF.